These T cell receptor beta chains were read from a single sample in a study of T cells in Graves' hyperthyroidism and ophthalmopathy. TCRdb recomputed calls from the multiplex PCR reads with MiXCR, one row per CDR3 protein. Of 550,000 to 850,000 distinct CDR3 sequences in the sample, 18% are singletons; the top ten hold around 17%. What was sequenced was blood. Every receptor here comes from a woman in her 50s with Graves' hyperthyroidism that later progressed to Graves' ophthalmopathy. Each CDR3 is given with its conserved first and last residue. The D gene is left open where the match is weak. Clone sizes are given selectively: once, few, many, or a class where the clone is expanded.

TRBD2	.	TRBJ2-5	TRBV7-6	CASTNSGGAETQYF	TGTGCCAGCACCAATAGCGGGGGGGCGGAGACCCAGTACTTC
.	many	TRBJ1-5	TRBV30	CAWSVKQARQPQHF	TGTGCCTGGAGTGTTAAACAGGCGAGGCAGCCCCAGCATTTT
.	many	TRBJ1-5	TRBV5-6	CASSLVGVPNQPQHF	TGTGCCAGCAGCTTGGTGGGGGTCCCTAATCAGCCCCAGCATTTT
TRBD1	.	TRBJ2-7	TRBV27	CASSSETGQRAYEQYF	TGTGCCAGCAGTTCCGAAACGGGACAGCGAGCCTACGAGCAGTACTTC
TRBD1	.	TRBJ1-5	TRBV20-1	CSARDRTGLQPQHF	TGCAGTGCTAGGGATCGGACAGGGCTTCAGCCCCAGCATTTT
.	few	TRBJ1-4	TRBV4-1	CASSQEPIIGYEKLFF	TGCGCCAGCAGCCAAGAGCCCATCATAGGTTACGAAAAACTGTTTTTT
.	.	TRBJ1-3	TRBV19	CASSTASGNTIYF	TGTGCCAGTAGTACAGCCTCTGGAAACACCATATATTTT
TRBD1	.	TRBJ1-6	TRBV27	CASSPTGQGARIGSPLHF	TGTGCCAGCAGTCCCACGGGACAGGGGGCTCGGATAGGTTCACCCCTCCACTTT
.	few	TRBJ2-1	TRBV24-1	CATRRLGLYNEQFF	TGTGCCACGCGGCGACTAGGCCTTTACAATGAGCAGTTCTTC
.	few	TRBJ2-7	TRBV4-2	CASSQVPGAGLYEQYF	TGTGCCAGCAGCCAAGTTCCGGGCGCGGGGCTCTACGAGCAGTACTTC
.	many	TRBJ1-5	TRBV28	CASRLLDRSNQPQHF	TGTGCCAGCAGACTTCTGGACCGATCCAATCAGCCCCAGCATTTT
.	.	TRBJ1-4	TRBV11-3	CASSRIPGQLFF	TGTGCCAGCAGCCGGATCCCGGGACAACTGTTTTTT
.	many	TRBJ1-4	TRBV5-1	CASSLQPGTNEKLFF	TGCGCCAGCAGCTTGCAGCCGGGAACTAATGAAAAACTGTTTTTT
TRBD1	.	TRBJ1-4	TRBV25-1	CASMTGGVEKLFF	TGTGCCAGCATGACAGGGGGCGTTGAAAAACTGTTTTTT
.	many	TRBJ1-5	TRBV5-1	CASSLDGRNSNQPQHF	TGCGCCAGCAGCTTGGACGGCCGCAATAGCAATCAGCCCCAGCATTTT
.	many	TRBJ2-7	TRBV11-2	CASSVGQGRGAQYF	TGTGCCAGCAGCGTGGGACAAGGTCGCGGCGCGCAGTACTTC
.	.	TRBJ2-2	TRBV9	CASTEMETNTGELFF	TGTGCCAGCACGGAGATGGAGACGAACACCGGGGAGCTGTTTTTT
.	.	TRBJ2-7	TRBV7-9	CASSSRADYEQYF	TGTGCCAGCAGCTCTCGGGCGGACTACGAGCAGTACTTC
TRBD1	few	TRBJ2-7	TRBV20-1	CSARPGQGTDEQYF	TGCAGTGCTAGACCGGGACAGGGGACCGACGAGCAGTACTTC
.	few	TRBJ1-4	TRBV10-3	CAPPVMRAANEKLFF	TGTGCCCCTCCGGTTATGAGGGCCGCTAATGAAAAACTGTTTTTT
TRBD1	few	TRBJ1-2	TRBV20-1	CSARLQGESGYTF	TGCAGTGCTAGACTACAGGGGGAGAGTGGCTACACCTTC
TRBD1	many	TRBJ2-7	TRBV14	CASSHGQGIDEQYF	TGTGCCAGCAGCCACGGACAGGGTATCGACGAGCAGTACTTC
TRBD1	.	TRBJ1-3	TRBV5-1	CASSLGVGGDGNTIYF	TGCGCCAGCAGCCTGGGTGTAGGGGGCGATGGAAACACCATATATTTT
.	many	TRBJ2-1	TRBV11-2	CASSLTQSYNEQFF	TGTGCCAGCAGCTTGACCCAGAGCTACAATGAGCAGTTCTTC
TRBD2	many	TRBJ2-3	TRBV5-1	CASSIRLAGTTDTQYF	TGCGCCAGCAGCATCCGACTAGCGGGGACCACAGATACGCAGTATTTT
.	.	TRBJ2-7	TRBV20-1	CSAGGGDSYEQYF	TGCAGTGCAGGGGGCGGGGACTCCTACGAGCAGTACTTC
TRBD1	.	TRBJ2-7	TRBV12-3/TRBV12-4	CASSLSGTGVGEQYF	TGTGCCAGCAGTCTATCCGGGACAGGGGTGGGAGAGCAGTACTTC
.	few	TRBJ1-2	TRBV7-8	CASSSRLQGEGYTF	TGTGCCAGCAGCTCACGATTACAGGGAGAAGGCTACACCTTC
TRBD1	.	TRBJ1-6	TRBV7-2	CASSLGPQQGWNSPLHF	TGTGCCAGCAGCTTAGGCCCCCAACAGGGGTGGAATTCACCCCTCCACTTT
.	few	TRBJ1-1	TRBV7-9	CASSSSQPPRGATEAFF	TGTGCCAGCAGCTCATCACAGCCGCCCCGGGGGGCCACTGAAGCTTTCTTT
TRBD1	many	TRBJ1-4	TRBV18	CASSPGTDEKLFF	TGTGCCAGCTCACCGGGGACAGATGAAAAACTGTTTTTT